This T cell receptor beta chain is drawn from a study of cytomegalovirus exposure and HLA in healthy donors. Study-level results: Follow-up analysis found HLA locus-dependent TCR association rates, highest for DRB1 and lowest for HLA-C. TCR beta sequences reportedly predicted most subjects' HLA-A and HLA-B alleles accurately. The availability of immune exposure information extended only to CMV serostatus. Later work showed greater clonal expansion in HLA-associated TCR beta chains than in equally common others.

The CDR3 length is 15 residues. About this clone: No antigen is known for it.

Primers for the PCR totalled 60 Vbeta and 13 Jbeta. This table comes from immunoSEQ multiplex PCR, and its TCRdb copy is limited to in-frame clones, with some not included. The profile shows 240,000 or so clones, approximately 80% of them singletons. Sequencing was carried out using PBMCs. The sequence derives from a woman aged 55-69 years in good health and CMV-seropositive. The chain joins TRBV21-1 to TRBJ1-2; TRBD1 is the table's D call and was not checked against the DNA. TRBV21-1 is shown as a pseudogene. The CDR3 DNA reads TGTGCCAGCAGCTACACCTGGGGACAGGCTCATGGCTACACCTTC. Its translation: CASSYTWGQAHGYTF.